This TCR beta chain was sequenced in a study of relationships among human T cell subsets. Study results and limitations: The seven subsets showed no significant differences in gene usage or CDR3 length. Bead sorting may have left some CD4+CD8+ double-positive cells. Th1, Th2 and regulatory T cells shared many CDR3 sequences.

Memory T cells were selected with anti-CD45RO beads from the CD45RA-negative fraction. The T cell receptor alpha and beta CDR3 regions were amplified from mRNA by semiquantitative ARM-PCR. In ARM-PCR, communal superprimers followed tagged nested gene-specific primers for exponential amplification. Before the second round, exonuclease removed the nested primers. TCRdb itself ran the multiplex PCR reads through MiXCR, one entry per CDR3 protein. The sample consists of more than 8,500 distinct CDR3 sequences, around 52% of them appearing once. In germline, CDR1 is KGHSY, CDR2 FQNENV. V lost 4 bases and J 7 bases, leaving 20 bases between the germline ends. There are 15 residues in the CDR3. Comments on this clonotype: Its antigen is as yet unknown.

The source material was memory T cells sorted from blood. The origin of this receptor is a man aged 35-49 years in good health. The chain combines TRBV16 with TRBJ2-7, with D uncertain. The chain's CDR3 is CASSRSGLSSAEQYF. The CDR3, as DNA: TGTGCCAGCAGCCGATCTGGCCTCTCTTCTGCGGAGCAGTACTTC.